This T cell receptor (beta chain) originates from a study of shared clonotypes between healthy human individuals. Study-wide context: Researchers drew samples from a couple of women and a few men aged 18 to 49. Findings and limits, study-wide: An expected dependence of interdonor clonotype sharing on sequencing depth was noted.

Cells designated naive CD8 were CD45RO-negative and were positively selected for CCR7, with terminally differentiated effector memory CD45RA+ cells excluded. Regarding this clone: Its cognate antigen is unknown.

Sorted-subset replicate PCR reactions contained approximately 190 ng DNA, corresponding to about 30,000 T cell genomes. The table came from immunoSEQ multiplex PCR; TCRdb's copy has only in-frame clones and leaves some out. The table includes approximately 1.9 million clones, just under 95% detected once. The V end was cut by 2 bases, the J end by 2 bases, with 9 bases between. Per the germline V gene, CDR1 is SEHNR and CDR2 is FQNEAQ (reference sequence). The CDR3 is 15 amino acids. The clonotype originates from a man between 18 and 29 years old in good health. Some clones in this sample may be carry-over from other donors' samples. The chain employs TRBV7-9 and TRBJ2-2; weak D call: TRBD2 (6 bases). The material sequenced was naive CD8+ T cells from PBMCs. The CDR3 is CASSLSGDNTGELFF. DNA for the CDR3: TGTGCCAGCAGCTTATCGGGAGACAACACCGGGGAGCTGTTTTTT.